This T cell receptor (beta chain) stems from a study of blood T cell repertoires in COVID-19. Overall study context: COVID-19 samples from acute and convalescent phases originated in the United States, Italy and Spain.

TCRdb's copy holds only in-frame clones and misses some; the assay was immunoSEQ multiplex PCR. The table shows about 240,000 clones, with approximately 83% occurring only once. The CDR3 covers 13 residues. With 7 bases clipped from V and 4 bases from J, the junction kept 3 bases outside the gene matches. Germline V gene sequence: CDR1 MDHEN, CDR2 SYDVKM. Notes on this clone: In the same sample, other DNA sequences code for this CDR3.

The chain is built from TRBV28 and TRBJ1-2, with 10 bases fitting TRBD1. The TCR comes from a man aged 30 to 45 who had recovered from COVID-19. The sequenced sample consisted of peripheral blood. CDR3 loop: CASTRQGAYGYTF. CDR3 bases: TGTGCCAGCACCCGACAGGGGGCCTATGGCTACACCTTC.